Shown below are 15 T cell receptor beta chains from a single sample sequenced in a study of neurological immune-mediated disorders. MiXCR, run by TCRdb on the 5' RACE reads, gives a single entry per CDR3 protein. The table has tens of thousands of distinct CDR3 sequences, around 3.1% seen once. The time point denotes: longitudinal time-point 1 (baseline). Sequencing was done on a sample of PBMCs. The receptor set was obtained from a woman in her fifties or sixties with multiple sclerosis.

This clonotype was seen at least ten times. Sequence at one end of the junction differs from germline and may be a read error. This chain links TRBV20-1 with TRBJ1-2, with 9 bases matching TRBD1. CDR1 is DFQATT, CDR2 SNEGSKA, per germline (reference sequence). The CDR3 spans 13 residues. DNA for the CDR3: TGCAGTGCTCGAGACAGGGGGTACCTTGCCTACACCTTC. Translating it yields CSARDRGYLAYTF.

This clonotype was seen repeatedly, ten times or more. The chain is built from TRBV10-3 and TRBJ2-7; 8 bases are shared with TRBD2. Looked up from germline, CDR1 is ENHRY and CDR2 is SYGVKD. This CDR3 comprises 14 residues. The ends lost 8 bases at V and 1 base at J; junction bases unmatched: 7. The CDR3 DNA reads as TGTGCCATCTCTTTCGGGGGGGGATCCTACGAGCAGTACTTC. Protein product: CAISFGGGSYEQYF.

This clonotype was found many times. The CDR3 spells CASSGQGNTEAFF. Written as DNA, the CDR3 is TGTGCCAGCAGCGGACAGGGGAACACTGAAGCTTTCTTT. J is TRBJ1-1 and V is TRBV7-2; 8 positions match TRBD1. This CDR3 region has 13 residues. V shed 5 bases and J 1 base; nucleotides not matched to a gene: 0. Per germline, CDR1 SGHTA and CDR2 FQGNSA.

In its sample, this clonotype was seen many times. The rearrangement uses TRBV6-1 and TRBJ2-3; a weak D match, TRBD2 (7 bases). V shed 5 bases and J shed 5 bases, with 11 bases lying between them. Germline V gene sequence: CDR1 MNHNS, CDR2 SASEGT. The CDR3 is made up of 13 amino acids. The CDR3 bases are TGTGCCAGCAGTTTCGGGGGGCAAGATACGCAGTATTTT. Amino acid sequence: CASSFGGQDTQYF.

This clonotype has at least ten counts. The chain combines TRBV19 with TRBJ2-6; TRBD1 aligns across 9 bases. Germline CDR1 reads LNHDA; CDR2 reads SQIVND (reference sequence). The CDR3 is made up of 17 amino acids. J gave up 4 bases and V 4 bases, and 8 bases lay outside the gene matches. The CDR3 region is CASSTVDRGRGANVLTF. CDR3 DNA: TGTGCCAGTAGTACCGTGGACAGGGGAAGAGGGGCCAACGTCCTGACTTTC.

This clonotype came up many times. The genes are TRBV5-1 and TRBJ2-7; D not certain. The CDR3 covers 13 residues. V was clipped by 4 bases and J by 2 bases, with 10 bases between them. Germline loops: CDR1 SGHRS, CDR2 YFSETQ. Here the CDR3 reads CASSANEAYEQYF. CDR3 sequence (DNA): TGCGCCAGCAGCGCAAACGAGGCCTACGAGCAGTACTTC.

This clonotype was picked up many times. The V call is TRBV7-9, the J call TRBJ1-2; tentatively, D is TRBD1 (5 bases). Trimming took off 7 bases at V and 2 bases at J, with 23 bases between the two ends. Germline-derived CDR1 and CDR2 are SEHNR and FQNEAQ (reference sequence). This CDR3 comprises 17 residues. This CDR3 reads CASIYPPGLGGNYGYTF. CDR3 DNA sequence: TGTGCCAGCATCTATCCCCCAGGGCTCGGTGGAAACTATGGCTACACCTTC. The entire variable domain, with the rest obtained from reference TRBV7-9 and TRBJ1-2, is as follows: DTGVSQNPRHKITKRGQNVTFRCDPISEHNRLYWYRQTLGQGPEFLTYFQNEAQLEKSRLLSDRFSAERPKGSFSTLEIQRTEQGDSAMYLCASIYPPGLGGNYGYTFGSGTRLTVV.

This clonotype showed up many times. This chain's CDR3 is CSVEDHRSEQFF. CDR3 DNA: TGCAGCGTTGAAGATCATAGGAGTGAGCAGTTCTTC. The chain carries TRBV29-1 and TRBJ2-1; D not resolved. Germline CDR1 and CDR2: SQVTM and ANQGSEA. V was pared by 0 bases and J by 9 bases, with 9 bases between. This CDR3 region has 12 residues.

This clonotype was seen ten or more times. This sequence joins TRBV15 and TRBJ1-1, with 7 nucleotides matching TRBD1. This CDR3 spans 13 amino acids. The germline gives CDR1 LNHNV, CDR2 YYDKDF (reference sequence). The J segment lost 11 bases and the V segment lost 3 bases, leaving 9 bases of the junction unmatched. CDR3 in amino acids: CATSSPQGRDAFF. The CDR3, as DNA: TGTGCCACCAGCAGTCCACAGGGGAGGGATGCTTTCTTT.

This clonotype was seen ten or more times. The rearrangement uses TRBV20-1 and TRBJ2-5, with a weak D call TRBD2 (6 bases). Germline CDR1 DFQATT, CDR2 SNEGSKA (reference sequence). V dropped 3 bases and J dropped 5 bases, with 19 bases sitting between them. This CDR3 has 15 amino acids. CDR3 DNA: TGCAGTGCTAGCCGGGACCCCGGTCGGGGGGAGACCCAGTACTTC. Translating gives CSASRDPGRGETQYF.

This clonotype was seen repeatedly, ten times or more. The chain is built from TRBV20-1 and TRBJ1-2; 8 bases match TRBD1. The CDR3 covers 14 residues. The J segment lost 0 bases and the V segment lost 4 bases, leaving 4 bases of the junction unmatched. Germline V CDR1 and CDR2: DFQATT, SNEGSKA (reference sequence). The CDR3 sequence is CSATPTGANYGYTF. CDR3 bases: TGCAGTGCTACACCGACAGGGGCTAACTATGGCTACACCTTC.

The chain joins TRBV6-5 to TRBJ1-4; D is unresolved. The CDR3 runs 14 residues. The ends were cut back, 2 bases at V and 5 bases at J, with 9 bases in the middle. CDR1 is MNHEY, CDR2 SVGAGI, per germline. DNA for the CDR3: TGTGCCAGCAGTTACGGAGGAGGGAATGAAAAACTGTTTTTT. Its protein is CASSYGGGNEKLFF.

The table lists this clonotype with many counts. The chain recombines TRBV5-4 with TRBJ2-3; 7 bases fit TRBD1. Germline V CDR1 and CDR2: SGHNT, YYREEE (reference sequence). The CDR3 has 14 residues. Germline trimming cut 4 bases from V and 0 bases from J; bases unmatched to any gene: 2. The CDR3 sequence is CASSPGQSTDTQYF. In DNA form, the CDR3 reads TGTGCCAGCAGCCCGGGACAGAGCACAGATACGCAGTATTTT. Supplemented by reference TRBV5-4 and TRBJ2-3, the full variable domain reads ETGVTQSPTHLIKTRGQQVTLRCSSQSGHNTVSWYQQALGQGPQFIFQYYREEENGRGNFPPRFSGLQFPNYSSELNVNALELDDSALYLCASSPGQSTDTQYFGPGTRLTVL.

There are a few counts of this clonotype. The J gene is TRBJ2-3, the V gene TRBV28; no firm D call. The CDR3 loop spans 14 amino acids. V lost 8 bases and J 4 bases, leaving 16 bases between the germline ends. CDR1 and CDR2 (germline): MDHEN, SYDVKM. The CDR3 region is CASVRDLGPDTQYF. Here the CDR3 DNA reads TGTGCCAGCGTTAGGGATTTGGGTCCAGATACGCAGTATTTT. Looking up the rest from reference TRBV28 and TRBJ2-3 gives the full variable domain: DVKVTQSSRYLVKRTGEKVFLECVQDMDHENMFWYRQDPGLGLRLIYFSYDVKMKEKGDIPEGYSVSREKKERFSLILESASTNQTSMYLCASVRDLGPDTQYFGPGTRLTVL.

This clonotype was observed many times. The chain recombines TRBV9 with TRBJ1-1; no reliable D call. Germline-derived CDR1 and CDR2 are SGDLS and YYNGEE. With 0 bases removed from V and 0 bases from J, the gap between germline ends came to 9 bases. This CDR3 is 15 amino acids long. For the CDR3, the DNA is TGTGCCAGCAGCGTAGCCCATAGCTTGAACACTGAAGCTTTCTTT. Protein: CASSVAHSLNTEAFF. Full variable domain (rest looked up from reference TRBV9 and TRBJ1-1): DSGVTQTPKHLITATGQRVTLRCSPRSGDLSVYWYQQSLDQGLQFLIQYYNGEERAKGNILERFSAQQFPDLHSELNLSSLELGDSALYFCASSVAHSLNTEAFFGQGTRLTVV.